This T cell receptor (beta chain) was recovered during a study of neurological immune-mediated disorders. Overall study findings and caveats: The phylogenetic placement of 18 of 34 multiple sclerosis patients' repertoires in one related-CDR3 cluster constitutes a possible signature.

Germline V gives CDR1 SQVTM, CDR2 ANQGSEA. The CDR3 is made up of 14 amino acids. Trimming removed 5 bases at V and 4 bases at J, with 18 bases between. There are many counts of this clonotype. Antigen: not known. The cDNA was generated through 5'RACE incorporating 10-nucleotide random UMIs. In TCRdb, the 5' RACE reads were re-called with MiXCR into one record per CDR3 protein. The data show about 88,000 distinct CDR3 sequences, about 3.8% seen once. This clonotype was sampled from a woman in her late teens or twenties with multiple sclerosis. Material: PBMCs. This chain joins TRBV29-1 and TRBJ2-7, with a weak D call TRBD1 (6 bases). In DNA form, the CDR3 reads TGCAGCGTTCGGGACAAAGGCCACCTGTACGAGCAGTACTTC. Amino acid sequence: CSVRDKGHLYEQYF.